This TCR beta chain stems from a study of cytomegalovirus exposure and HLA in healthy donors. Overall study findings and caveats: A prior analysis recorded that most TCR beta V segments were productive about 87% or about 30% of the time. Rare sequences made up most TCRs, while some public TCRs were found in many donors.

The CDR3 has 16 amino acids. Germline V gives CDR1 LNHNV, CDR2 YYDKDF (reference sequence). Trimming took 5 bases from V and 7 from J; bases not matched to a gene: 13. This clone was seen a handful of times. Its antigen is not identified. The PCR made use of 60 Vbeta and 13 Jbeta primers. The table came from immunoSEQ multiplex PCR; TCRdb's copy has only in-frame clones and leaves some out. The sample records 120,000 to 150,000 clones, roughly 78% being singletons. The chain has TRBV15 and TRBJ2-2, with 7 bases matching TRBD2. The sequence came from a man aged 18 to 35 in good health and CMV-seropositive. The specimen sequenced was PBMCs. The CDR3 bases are TGTGCCACCAGCTCCCCACAGCGGGACTTTGACGGGGAGCTGTTTTTT. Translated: CATSSPQRDFDGELFF.